The T cell receptor (beta chain) described here comes from a study of blood T cell repertoires in COVID-19. Study summary: The samples span acute and convalescent COVID-19 from the United States, Italy and Spain.

Germline V CDR1 and CDR2: ENHRY, SYGVKD. V lost 0 bases, J lost 4 bases, and 18 bases lay in between. The CDR3 covers 18 residues. Only in-frame clones appear in the TCRdb table, and some are missing; sequencing was by immunoSEQ multiplex PCR. The data contain some 170,000 clones, roughly 90% of them singletons. V is TRBV10-3 and J is TRBJ2-2; possible D gene TRBD1, 6 bases. The origin of this receptor is a human donor with acute COVID-19. The donor label of this sample is uncertain. The source material was PBMCs or T cells enriched from blood (not recorded which). The CDR3 DNA reads as TGTGCCATCAGTGAGTCGGACTGGGGGCGCCTGGTCACCGGGGAGCTGTTTTTT. Amino acids: CAISESDWGRLVTGELFF.